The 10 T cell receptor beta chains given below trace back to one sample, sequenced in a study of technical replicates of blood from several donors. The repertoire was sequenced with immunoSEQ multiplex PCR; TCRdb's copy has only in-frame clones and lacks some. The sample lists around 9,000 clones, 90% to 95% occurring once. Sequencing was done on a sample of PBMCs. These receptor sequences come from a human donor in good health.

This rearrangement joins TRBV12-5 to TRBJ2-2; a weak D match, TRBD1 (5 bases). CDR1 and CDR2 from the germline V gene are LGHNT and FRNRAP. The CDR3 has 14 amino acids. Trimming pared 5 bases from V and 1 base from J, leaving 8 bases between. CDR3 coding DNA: TGTGCTAGTGGTAAAGGACAGAACACCGGGGAGCTGTTTTTT. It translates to CASGKGQNTGELFF.

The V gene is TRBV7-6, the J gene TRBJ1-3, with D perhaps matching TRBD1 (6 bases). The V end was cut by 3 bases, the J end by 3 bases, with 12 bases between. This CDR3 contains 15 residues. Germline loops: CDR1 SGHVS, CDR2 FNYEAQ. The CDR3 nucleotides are TGTGCCAGCAGCTTCAGGGGAAGGAATGGAAACACCATATATTTT. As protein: CASSFRGRNGNTIYF.

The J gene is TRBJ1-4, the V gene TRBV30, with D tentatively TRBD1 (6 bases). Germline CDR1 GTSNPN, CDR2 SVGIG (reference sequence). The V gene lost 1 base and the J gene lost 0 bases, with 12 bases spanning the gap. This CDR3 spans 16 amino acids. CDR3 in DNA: TGTGCCTGGAGTGAACTCCCAGGGGCAACTAATGAAAAACTGTTTTTT. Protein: CAWSELPGATNEKLFF.

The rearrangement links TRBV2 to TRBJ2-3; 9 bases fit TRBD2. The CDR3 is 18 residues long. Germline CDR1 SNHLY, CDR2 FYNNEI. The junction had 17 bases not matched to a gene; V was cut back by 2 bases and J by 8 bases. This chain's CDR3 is CASSEYGAGGLKVVTQYF. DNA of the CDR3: TGTGCCAGCAGTGAATATGGAGCGGGAGGCCTAAAAGTCGTTACGCAGTATTTT.

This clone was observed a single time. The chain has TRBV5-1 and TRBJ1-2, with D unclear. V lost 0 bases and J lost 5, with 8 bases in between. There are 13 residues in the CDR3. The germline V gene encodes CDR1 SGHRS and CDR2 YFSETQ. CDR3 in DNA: TGCGCCAGCAGCTTGGGTGGAGGATATGGCTACACCTTC. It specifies CASSLGGGYGYTF.

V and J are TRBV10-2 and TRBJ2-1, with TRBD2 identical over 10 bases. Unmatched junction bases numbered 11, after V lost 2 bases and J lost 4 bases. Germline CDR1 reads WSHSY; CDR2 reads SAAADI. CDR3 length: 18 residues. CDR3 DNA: TGCGCCAGCAGTGAGAAAAGGATGGGACTAGCGTCATACAATGAGCAGTTCTTC. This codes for CASSEKRMGLASYNEQFF.

Here the CDR3 reads CASTPDYNEQFF. Written as DNA, the CDR3 is TGTGCCAGTACCCCAGACTACAATGAGCAGTTCTTC. The V call is TRBV19, the J call TRBJ2-1, with D unresolved. V was cut by 7 bases and J by 3 bases, with 7 bases left in between. The germline V gene encodes CDR1 LNHDA and CDR2 SQIVND (reference sequence). The CDR3 covers 12 residues.

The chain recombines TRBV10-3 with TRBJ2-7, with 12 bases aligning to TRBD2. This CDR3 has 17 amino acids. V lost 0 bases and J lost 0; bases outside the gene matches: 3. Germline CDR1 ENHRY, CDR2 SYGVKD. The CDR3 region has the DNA TGTGCCATCAGTGAGTCTCTAGCGGGAGGGAGCTCCTACGAGCAGTACTTC. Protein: CAISESLAGGSSYEQYF.

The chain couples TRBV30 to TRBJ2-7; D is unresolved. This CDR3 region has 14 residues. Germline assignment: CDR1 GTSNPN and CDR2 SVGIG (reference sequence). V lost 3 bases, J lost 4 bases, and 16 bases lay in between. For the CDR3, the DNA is TGTGCCTGGAGACTCCATCCCCCGCCGTACGAGCAGTACTTC. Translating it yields CAWRLHPPPYEQYF.

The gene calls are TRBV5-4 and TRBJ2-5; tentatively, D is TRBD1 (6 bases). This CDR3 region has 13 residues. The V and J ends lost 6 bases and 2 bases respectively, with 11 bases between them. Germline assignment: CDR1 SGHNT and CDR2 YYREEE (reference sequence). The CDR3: CASTQDRQETQYF. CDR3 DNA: TGTGCCAGCACGCAGGACAGACAAGAGACCCAGTACTTC.